A selection of T cell receptor beta chains follows, all from one sample in a study of PD-L1 blockade in urothelial cancer. This table comes from immunoSEQ multiplex PCR, and its TCRdb copy is limited to in-frame clones, with some not included. The sample lists around 110,000 clones; roughly 89% were seen once. The sequences come from PBMCs, collected around atezolizumab (anti-PD-L1) treatment. The receptors here all came from a man aged 60 to 75 with urothelial cancer. Both conserved end residues are part of each CDR3. The D gene is left open where the match is weak. A clone size is listed for some rows: how often the clone was seen (once, few, many), or a class if it is expanded.

>TRBV27|NA|TRBJ2-3|TRBD2
TGTGCCAGCAGTCCTCTAGCGGGAGGGGGAACAGATACGCAGTATTTT
CASSPLAGGGTDTQYF
>TRBV4-3|NA|TRBJ2-5|TRBD1
TGCGCCAGCAGCCAAGACAGGGGGCGAGGAGAGACCCAGTACTTC
CASSQDRGRGETQYF
>TRBV19|NA|TRBJ2-5|TRBD1
TGTGCCAGTAGTTCGGGACAGTCAGGAGATCTGGACGAGACCCAGTACTTC
CASSSGQSGDLDETQYF
>TRBV5-6|NA|TRBJ2-2|NA
TGTGCCAGCAGCCCAGCAAACACAGGGTGGGAGCTGTTTTTT
CASSPANTGWELFF
>TRBV28|once|TRBJ1-2|TRBD1
TGTGCCAGCAGTGACAGGGTTGGCTACACCTTC
CASSDRVGYTF
>TRBV27|NA|TRBJ2-3|NA
TGTGCCAGCAGCCCCCGGGGTAGCGCGGAAGATACGCAGTATTTT
CASSPRGSAEDTQYF
>TRBV19|NA|TRBJ2-7|NA
TGTGCCAGTAGTATAGCCGAGGGCCGTGGAGCATACGAGCAGTACTTC
CASSIAEGRGAYEQYF
>TRBV6-1|NA|TRBJ2-2|NA
TGTGCCAGCAGTGAAATAGATCCCGGGGAGCTGTTTTTT
CASSEIDPGELFF
>TRBV18|NA|TRBJ1-2|NA
TGTGCCAGCTCACCTCCCGGGACATTCTATGGCTACACCTTC
CASSPPGTFYGYTF
>TRBV7-6|NA|TRBJ2-2|NA
TGTGCCAGCAGTAAACGGGGTGACGGAGTTGCGAACACCGGGGAGCTGTTTTTT
CASSKRGDGVANTGELFF
>TRBV19|NA|TRBJ2-5|NA
TGTGCCAGTAGTACCCGCGGGCAAGAGACCCAGTACTTC
CASSTRGQETQYF
>TRBV9|once|TRBJ2-5|NA
TGTGCCAGCAGCGTAGGCGGGGAGGTGGAGACCCAGTACTTC
CASSVGGEVETQYF
>TRBV18|NA|TRBJ1-2|NA
TGTGCCAGCTCACCTCCCCCCACCCCAGCTAACTATGGCTACACCTTC
CASSPPPTPANYGYTF
>TRBV4-2|NA|TRBJ2-3|TRBD2
TGTGCCAGCTCTAGCGGGGGAGGGACAGATACGCAGTATTTT
CASSSGGGTDTQYF
>TRBV7-2|NA|TRBJ1-4|TRBD1
TGTGCCAGCAGCTTGACAGGGGTGCCAACTAATGAAAAACTGTTTTTT
CASSLTGVPTNEKLFF
>TRBV15|NA|TRBJ1-2|NA
TGTGCCACCAGTACACAGGCCACCTATGGCTACACCTTC
CATSTQATYGYTF
>TRBV5-6|NA|TRBJ2-3|NA
TGTGCCAGCACTTCGCTTTCCGGACTATCCACAGATACGCAGTATTTT
CASTSLSGLSTDTQYF
>TRBV6-4|NA|TRBJ2-1|NA
TGTGCCAGCAGTCCGACTCACCGCTCCTACAATGAGCAGTTCTTC
CASSPTHRSYNEQFF
>TRBV18|NA|TRBJ2-7|TRBD1
TGTGCCAGCTCACCCGAGACAGGGTCCAACGAGCAGTACTTC
CASSPETGSNEQYF
>TRBV7-8|once|TRBJ2-7|TRBD2
TGTGCCAGCAGCCCCGCCCGTGGACTAGCGAGGGAGCAGTACTTC
CASSPARGLAREQYF